A single sample gave rise to the 19 T cell receptor beta chains below, sequenced in a study of breast tumors, draining lymph nodes, adjacent tissues. Breast cancer patients provided tissue from their axillary draining lymph nodes. Via MiXCR, TCRdb re-called the multiplex PCR reads, giving one row per CDR3 protein. The sample holds over 150,000 distinct CDR3 sequences, approximately 30% seen once. The sample taken for sequencing was axillary lymph node tissue. The receptor set was obtained from a female donor with breast cancer. Some clones in this sample may be carry-over from other donors' samples.

This clonotype has a handful of counts. V usage is TRBV29-1 and J usage is TRBJ1-1; D gene unclear. The CDR3 loop spans 16 amino acids. Germline CDR1 and CDR2: SQVTM and ANQGSEA. V lost 0 bases and J lost 0, with 14 bases in between. The CDR3 region is CSVEDRRYRLNTEAFF. In DNA, the CDR3 is TGCAGCGTTGAAGATCGGAGGTACAGATTGAACACTGAAGCTTTCTTT.

Notes on this clonotype: A much larger clonotype is one base distant, so this may be a read error. The V and J genes are TRBV4-1 and TRBJ1-2; possibly TRBD1 for D (5 bases). The CDR3 extends over 14 amino acids. Germline CDR1 is MGHRA and CDR2 is YSYEKL. Trimming removed 8 bases at V and 4 bases at J, with 17 bases between. The CDR3 DNA reads TGCGCCAGCGGGCCCGACAGAGAGGTCTATGGCTACACCTTC. Its translation: CASGPDREVYGYTF.

Concerning this clonotype itself: The germline gene is not matched at one end of the junction; a read error may be the cause. The V and J genes are TRBV6-5 and TRBJ2-7; 7 positions match TRBD2. The CDR3 contains 14 residues. CDR1 MNHEY and CDR2 SVGAGI come from the germline V gene. CDR3 in amino acids: CASSHSRREYEQYF. As DNA, the CDR3 is TGTGCCAGCAGTCACTCCCGGCGGGAGTACGAGCAGTACTTC.

This clonotype was counted ten times or more. The chain joins TRBV20-1 to TRBJ1-5, with TRBD1 identical over 7 bases. V shed 6 bases, J shed 2 bases, and the junction held 4 bases outside the gene matches. This CDR3 has 13 amino acids. The germline gives CDR1 DFQATT, CDR2 SNEGSKA (reference sequence). The CDR3 here is CSALGTGNQPQHF. Written as DNA, the CDR3 is TGCAGTGCACTCGGGACAGGCAATCAGCCCCAGCATTTT.

This clonotype was seen at least ten times. The rearrangement joins TRBV2 to TRBJ2-5; D ambiguous. Germline CDR1 and CDR2: SNHLY and FYNNEI. Trimming cost V 0 bases and J 2 bases, with 4 bases left between them. The CDR3 contains 13 residues. This CDR3 is CASSEARQETQYF. Written as DNA, the CDR3 is TGTGCCAGCAGTGAAGCGCGGCAAGAGACCCAGTACTTC.

This clonotype showed up just once. A read error may account for a junction end that differs from germline. V is TRBV9 and J is TRBJ2-1, with 10 bases lining up with TRBD2. This CDR3 is 17 amino acids long. Germline V lookup: CDR1 SGDLS, CDR2 YYNGEE. CDR3 coding DNA: TGTGCCAGCAGCCCAGGGGTTAGAGCGGGAGGGGACACTGAGCAGTTTTTC. Its protein product is CASSPGVRAGGDTEQFF.

The table lists this clonotype with many counts. The rearrangement uses TRBV19 and TRBJ1-5; D not certain. Germline V gene data show CDR1 as LNHDA and CDR2 as SQIVND (reference sequence). The CDR3 sequence is 16 residues long. Trimming took 5 bases from V and 0 from J, leaving 14 bases between them. The CDR3 DNA follows: TGTGCCAGTAGTCCCCCCAAATCCTATAGCAATCAGCCCCAGCATTTT. Its protein is CASSPPKSYSNQPQHF.

In this sample, this clonotype turned up many times. The rearrangement uses TRBV4-1 and TRBJ1-5, with TRBD1 identical over 9 bases. V was pared by 2 bases and J by 1 base, with 3 bases of the junction left unmatched. From germline, CDR1 is MGHRA and CDR2 YSYEKL. This CDR3 comprises 16 residues. CDR3 DNA: TGCGCCAGCAGCCAAACAGGGGGCAAAAGCAATCAGCCCCAGCATTTT. This sequence encodes CASSQTGGKSNQPQHF.

The chain links TRBV7-2 to TRBJ2-5, with 12 bases matching TRBD2. Per germline, CDR1 SGHTA and CDR2 FQGNSA. V trimming: 5 bases; J trimming: 5 bases; junction bases outside the gene matches: 15. This CDR3 comprises 18 residues. CDR3 nucleotide sequence: TGTGCCAGCAGCCCTAGCGGGCTAGCGGGGGGGCGCAGGGAGACCCAGTACTTC. This encodes CASSPSGLAGGRRETQYF.

The chain couples TRBV5-1 to TRBJ1-1; a possible D gene is TRBD1 (5 bases). CDR1 and CDR2 (germline): SGHRS, YFSETQ. V was shortened by 5 bases and J by 1 base, with 12 bases between the two germline ends. The CDR3 length is 14 residues. Written as DNA, the CDR3 is TGCGCCAGCAGGGTGGGACCGACGAACACTGAAGCTTTCTTT. Translated, it gives CASRVGPTNTEAFF.

Comments on this clonotype: Being one base from a much bigger clone, this may be a read error. The J gene is TRBJ2-1, the V gene TRBV13; TRBD2 might be the D (5 bases). CDR3 length: 16 residues. The germline V gene encodes CDR1 PRHDT and CDR2 FYEKMQ (reference sequence). V gave up 7 bases and J gave up 5 bases, with 21 bases separating them. The CDR3 loop reads CASTLLAPPGNNEQFF. The CDR3 nucleotides read TGTGCCAGCACCCTTCTAGCTCCCCCGGGAAACAATGAGCAGTTCTTC. The full variable domain, in which reference TRBV13 and TRBJ2-1 provide the parts outside the CDR3, is AAGVIQSPRHLIKEKRETATLKCYPIPRHDTVYWYQQGPGQDPQFLISFYEKMQSDKGSIPDRFSAQQFSDYHSELNMSSLELGDSALYFCASTLLAPPGNNEQFFGPGTRLTVL.

Here the CDR3 DNA reads TGTGCCAGCAGTCACGCGGGAAGGTACAATGAGCAGTTCTTC. Translation: CASSHAGRYNEQFF. The chain links TRBV6-2 or TRBV6-3 to TRBJ2-1; D possibly corresponds to TRBD2 (6 bases). This CDR3 spans 14 amino acids. Germline CDR1 and CDR2: MNHEY and SVGEGT. Trimming cost V 5 bases and J 4 bases, with 12 bases left between them.

This clonotype was observed many times. The chain carries TRBV5-6 and TRBJ2-7; 7 bases map to TRBD1. Losses at the gene ends were 4 bases for V and 6 bases for J; bases not matched to a gene: 4. Germline lookup yields CDR1 SGHDT and CDR2 YYEEEE. This CDR3 is built from 12 residues. The CDR3 loop reads CASSRDRSEQYF. The CDR3 DNA follows: TGTGCCAGCAGCAGGGACAGATCCGAGCAGTACTTC.

This chain connects TRBV11-1 to TRBJ1-1, with D perhaps TRBD1 (5 bases). Germline CDR1 is SGHAT and CDR2 is FQDESV (reference sequence). This CDR3 is 13 amino acids long. V lost 0 bases and J lost 11, with 13 bases in between. CDR3 protein: CASSLAEGREAFF. For the CDR3, the DNA is TGTGCCAGCAGCTTAGCCGAGGGACGGGAGGCTTTCTTT.

This clonotype was seen ten or more times. The chain uses TRBV3-1 and TRBJ1-2; 7 bases map to TRBD1. V trimming: 4 bases; J trimming: 8 bases; junction bases outside the gene matches: 4. Germline-derived CDR1 and CDR2 are LGHDT and YNNKEL (reference sequence). CDR3 length: 12 residues. In DNA form, the CDR3 reads TGTGCCAGCAGCCTCCGACAGGGAGGCTACACCTTC. Translating gives CASSLRQGGYTF.

There are many counts of this clonotype. The genes are TRBV5-1 and TRBJ1-6; no clear D gene. The CDR3 spans 14 residues. Germline CDR1 and CDR2: SGHRS and YFSETQ. Trimming pared 0 bases from V and 8 bases from J, leaving 9 bases between. The CDR3 region is CASSLALRDSPLHF. The DNA for the CDR3 is TGCGCCAGCAGCTTGGCCCTACGGGATTCACCCCTCCACTTT.

This clonotype was recorded at least ten times. The chain recombines TRBV10-1 with TRBJ2-3; D uncertain. V lost 3 bases to trimming and J lost 5 bases, with 6 bases between them. The CDR3 is 12 amino acids. Germline assignment: CDR1 WNHNN and CDR2 SYGVQD (reference sequence). Written as DNA, the CDR3 is TGCGCCAGCAGTGACCGGAGAGATACGCAGTATTTT. Translating it yields CASSDRRDTQYF.

Points on this clonotype: A much larger clonotype is one base distant, so this may be a read error. J is TRBJ2-3 and V is TRBV6-4, with a weak D call TRBD2 (7 bases). The CDR3 is 15 amino acids. Germline CDR1 MRHNA, CDR2 SNTAGT. V was trimmed by 3 bases and J by 4 bases, leaving 14 bases between them. Here the CDR3 reads CASSDRGGPADTQYF. In DNA form, the CDR3 reads TGTGCCAGCAGTGATAGGGGGGGCCCCGCAGATACGCAGTATTTT.

This clonotype was observed at least ten times. V gene TRBV4-3 combines with J gene TRBJ2-1, with 12 nucleotides matching TRBD2. There are 16 residues in the CDR3. V dropped 1 base and J dropped 9; count of bases not matched to a gene: 7. In germline, CDR1 is LGHNA, CDR2 YSLEER. Here the CDR3 reads CASSQASSGRAGEQFF. In nucleotides, the CDR3 is TGCGCCAGCAGCCAAGCGTCTAGCGGGAGGGCGGGTGAGCAGTTCTTC.